This T cell receptor (beta chain) was obtained from a study of response to subunit inactivated influenza vaccine. The CDR3 has 17 amino acids. The V gene end was trimmed by 5 bases and the J gene end by 0 bases; junction bases not matched to a gene: 6. The table lists this clonotype with a few counts. Its antigen is unidentified. TCRdb itself ran the RT-PCR reads through MiXCR, one entry per CDR3 protein. The data contain some 800,000 distinct CDR3 sequences, around 21% of them singletons. Overall study results and limits: It was suggested by the authors that few new T cells are recruited by each seasonal influenza vaccination.

The TCR comes from a man aged 45 to 65 who received an inactivated influenza vaccine. This chain links TRBV12-3 or TRBV12-4 with TRBJ2-1; 11 bases agree with TRBD2. Sequenced here: PBMCs from blood, sampled roughly 5 days after vaccination. The CDR3 DNA sequence: TGTGCCAGCAGTCCGGGACTAGCGGTAGGCTCCTACAATGAGCAGTTCTTC. Translation: CASSPGLAVGSYNEQFF.